This T cell receptor beta chain was observed in a study of blood T cell repertoires in COVID-19. Study-wide context: Acute and convalescent COVID-19 samples came from the United States, Italy and Spain. Nucleic acid was either cDNA or gDNA, and it came from T cells, B-cell-depleted T cells, or PBMCs.

Sequencing was performed with immunoSEQ multiplex PCR; in TCRdb, only in-frame clones are kept and a portion is missing. The sample lists about 320,000 clones; about 84% were seen once. CDR1 and CDR2 (germline): DFQATT, SNEGSKA (reference sequence). V gave up 3 bases and J gave up 5 bases; unmatched junction bases: 3. The CDR3 spans 14 residues. This sequence originates from a woman aged 50 to 60 with acute or convalescent COVID-19. J is TRBJ2-7 and V is TRBV20-1; TRBD2 aligns across 14 bases. The sample consisted of peripheral blood. CDR3 sequence: CSASGTSGRDEQYF. CDR3 bases: TGCAGTGCTAGTGGGACTAGCGGGAGAGACGAGCAGTACTTC.